This TCR beta chain was sequenced for a study of T cell repertoires in cytomegalovirus infection (dated by TCRdb to the late 2010s). With respect to the entire study: Because public TCR beta signatures pointed to carriage of CMV infection together with the matching HLA type, the HLA type of each donor mattered for the analysis. Study-level results and caveats: The ex vivo response was dominated by HLA-C-restricted CMV-specific TCR beta clonotypes, which also provided the single most frequent clonotype in two of eight donors. Cumulative frequency of public TCR beta family members discriminated carriers of CMV infection plus the relevant HLA type in this cohort and an independent approximately 400-donor cohort.

Sequenced on an Illumina HiSeq 1500. TCRdb reprocessing: public reads trimmed at Q25 with fastp, clones called with MiXCR, in-frame beta chains kept. When rows share a CDR3 protein, they turn into one entry using the most common DNA and genes. Here the sample has approximately 490,000 distinct CDR3 sequences; over 9% occur a single time. The top ten clonotypes cover 10% of the sample. V is trimmed back by 5 bases and J by 4 bases, and the junction contains 6 bases that no gene match accounts for. The CDR3 goes from the cysteine to the phenylalanine over 14 residues. The sequence is cut down to CDR3 DNA, 42 bases in frame from base 1. The germline V gene (reference sequence) yields LNHDA for CDR1 and SQIVND for CDR2. This clonotype was detected ten times or more. The target of this receptor is not known. It has no much larger one-base neighbor in the sample; base qualities were not kept.

Rearrangement joined TRBV19 to TRBJ1-1; 8 nucleotides in the junction match TRBD1. The sequence came from a human donor in good health (CMV status not recorded). Some clones in this sample may be carry-over from other donors' samples. Sequencing was carried out using PBMCs. This receptor has the CDR3 CASSVFTGGTEAFF. The DNA reads as follows: TGTGCCAGTAGTGTTTTCACAGGGGGCACTGAAGCTTTCTTT. The full variable domain, completed from the reference TRBV19 and TRBJ1-1 proteins outside the CDR3, reads DGGITQSPKYLFRKEGQNVTLSCEQNLNHDAMYWYRQDPGQGLRLIYYSQIVNDFQKGDIAEGYSVSREKKESFPLTVTSAQKNPTAFYLCASSVFTGGTEAFFGQGTRLTVV.